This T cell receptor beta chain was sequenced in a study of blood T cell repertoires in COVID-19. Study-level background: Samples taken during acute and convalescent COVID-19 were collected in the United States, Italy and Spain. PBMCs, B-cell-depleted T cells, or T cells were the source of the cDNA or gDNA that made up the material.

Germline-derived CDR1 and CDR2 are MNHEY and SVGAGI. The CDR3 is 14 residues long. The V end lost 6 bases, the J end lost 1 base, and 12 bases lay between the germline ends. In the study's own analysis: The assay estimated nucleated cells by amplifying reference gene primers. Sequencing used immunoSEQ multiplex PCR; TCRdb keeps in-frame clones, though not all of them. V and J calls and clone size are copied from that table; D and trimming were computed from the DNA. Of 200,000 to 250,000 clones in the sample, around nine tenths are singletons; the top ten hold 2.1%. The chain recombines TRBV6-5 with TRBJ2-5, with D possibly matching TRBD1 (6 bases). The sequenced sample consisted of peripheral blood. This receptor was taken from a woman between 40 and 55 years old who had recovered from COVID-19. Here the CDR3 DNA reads TGTGCCAGCAGCTCAGGACAGATCCAAGAGACCCAGTACTTC. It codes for CASSSGQIQETQYF.